This TCR beta chain was identified during a study of blood T cell repertoires in COVID-19. Study information: Italy, Spain and the United States were the sources of the convalescent and acute COVID-19 samples. T cells, B-cell-depleted T cells, or PBMCs supplied cDNA or gDNA.

Sequenced by immunoSEQ multiplex PCR; TCRdb stores in-frame clones only, minus some. The data contain 71,000 or so clones, over 75% of them singletons. Trimming pared 3 bases from V and 2 bases from J, leaving 14 bases between. CDR3 length: 15 amino acids. The germline gives CDR1 LNHDA, CDR2 SQIVND (reference sequence). Sequenced material: peripheral blood. The chain couples TRBV19 to TRBJ2-7; tentative D call: TRBD1 (7 bases). The clonotype comes from a man over 45 with acute or convalescent COVID-19. The CDR3 loop reads CASSMGQGGTYEQYF. The CDR3 DNA reads TGTGCCAGTAGTATGGGGCAGGGGGGAACCTACGAGCAGTACTTC.